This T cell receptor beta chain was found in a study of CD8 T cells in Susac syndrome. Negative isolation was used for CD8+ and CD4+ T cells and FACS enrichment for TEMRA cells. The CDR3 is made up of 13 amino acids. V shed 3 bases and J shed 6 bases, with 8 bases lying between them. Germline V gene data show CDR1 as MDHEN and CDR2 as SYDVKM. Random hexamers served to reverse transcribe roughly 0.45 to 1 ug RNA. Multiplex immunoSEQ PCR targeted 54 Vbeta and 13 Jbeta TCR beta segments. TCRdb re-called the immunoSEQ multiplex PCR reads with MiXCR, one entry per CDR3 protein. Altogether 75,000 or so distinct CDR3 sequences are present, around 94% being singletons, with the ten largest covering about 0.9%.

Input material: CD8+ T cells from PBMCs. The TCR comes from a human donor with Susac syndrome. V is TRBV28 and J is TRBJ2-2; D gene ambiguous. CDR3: CASSFRSPGELFF. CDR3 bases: TGTGCCAGCAGTTTTAGATCACCCGGGGAGCTGTTTTTT.